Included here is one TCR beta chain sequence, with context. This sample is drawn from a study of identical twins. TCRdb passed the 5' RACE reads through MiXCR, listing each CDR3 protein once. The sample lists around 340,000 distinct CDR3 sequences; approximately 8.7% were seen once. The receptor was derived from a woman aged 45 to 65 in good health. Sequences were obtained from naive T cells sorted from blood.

DNA of the CDR3: TGTGCCAGCAGCTTAGAGGCTAGCGGTTACAATGAGCAGTTCTTC. Protein product: CASSLEASGYNEQFF. The chain has TRBV7-8 and TRBJ2-1, with TRBD2 matching 7 bases. The germline V gene encodes CDR1 SGHVS and CDR2 FQNEAQ. The junction had 4 bases not matched to a gene; V was cut back by 1 base and J by 4 bases. This CDR3 spans 15 amino acids.